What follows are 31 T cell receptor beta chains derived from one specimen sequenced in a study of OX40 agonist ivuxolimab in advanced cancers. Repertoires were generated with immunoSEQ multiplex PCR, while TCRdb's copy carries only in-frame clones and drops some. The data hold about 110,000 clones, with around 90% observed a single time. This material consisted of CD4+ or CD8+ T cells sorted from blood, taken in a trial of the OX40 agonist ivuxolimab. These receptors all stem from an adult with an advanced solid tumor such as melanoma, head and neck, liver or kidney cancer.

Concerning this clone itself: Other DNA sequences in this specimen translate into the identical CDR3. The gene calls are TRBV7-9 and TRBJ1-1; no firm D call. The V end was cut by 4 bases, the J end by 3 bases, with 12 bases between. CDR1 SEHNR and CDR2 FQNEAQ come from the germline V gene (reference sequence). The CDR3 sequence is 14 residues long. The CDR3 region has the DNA TGTGCCAGCAGCTCAATGACCGGGGACACTGAAGCTTTCTTT. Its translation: CASSSMTGDTEAFF.

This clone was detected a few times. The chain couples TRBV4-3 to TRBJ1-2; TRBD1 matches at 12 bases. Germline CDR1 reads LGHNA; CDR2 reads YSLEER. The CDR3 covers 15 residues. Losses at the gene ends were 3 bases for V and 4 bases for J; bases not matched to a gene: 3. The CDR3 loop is CASSHGGQGAYGYTF. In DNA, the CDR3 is TGCGCCAGCAGCCATGGGGGACAGGGGGCCTATGGCTACACCTTC.

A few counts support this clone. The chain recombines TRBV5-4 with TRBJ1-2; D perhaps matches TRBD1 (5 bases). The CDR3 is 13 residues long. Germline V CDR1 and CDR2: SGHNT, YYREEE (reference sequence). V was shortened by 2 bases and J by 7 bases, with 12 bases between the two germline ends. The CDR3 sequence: CASSFSRGTGYTF. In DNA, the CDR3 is TGTGCCAGCAGCTTTTCTAGGGGTACTGGCTACACCTTC.

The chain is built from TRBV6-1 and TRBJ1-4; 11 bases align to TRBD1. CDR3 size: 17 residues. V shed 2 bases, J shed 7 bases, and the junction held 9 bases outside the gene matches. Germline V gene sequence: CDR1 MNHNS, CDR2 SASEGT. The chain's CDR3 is CASSEIRRTGGGEKLFF. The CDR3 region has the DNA TGTGCCAGCAGTGAAATAAGACGGACAGGGGGCGGTGAAAAACTGTTTTTT.

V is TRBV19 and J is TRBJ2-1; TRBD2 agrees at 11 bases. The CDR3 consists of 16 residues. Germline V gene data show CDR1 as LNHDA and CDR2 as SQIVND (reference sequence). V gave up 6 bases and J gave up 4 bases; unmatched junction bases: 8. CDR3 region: CASSPGTSGDYNEQFF. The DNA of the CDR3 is TGTGCCAGTAGCCCAGGGACTAGCGGAGATTACAATGAGCAGTTCTTC.

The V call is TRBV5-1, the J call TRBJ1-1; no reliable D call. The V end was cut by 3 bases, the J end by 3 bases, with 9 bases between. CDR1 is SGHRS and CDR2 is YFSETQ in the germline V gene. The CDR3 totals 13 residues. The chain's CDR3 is CASSYLLDTEAFF. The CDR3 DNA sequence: TGCGCCAGCAGCTACCTCTTGGACACTGAAGCTTTCTTT. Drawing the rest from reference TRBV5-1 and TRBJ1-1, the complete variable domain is KAGVTQTPRYLIKTRGQQVTLSCSPISGHRSVSWYQQTPGQGLQFLFEYFSETQRNKGNFPGRFSGRQFSNSRSEMNVSTLELGDSALYLCASSYLLDTEAFFGQGTRLTVV.

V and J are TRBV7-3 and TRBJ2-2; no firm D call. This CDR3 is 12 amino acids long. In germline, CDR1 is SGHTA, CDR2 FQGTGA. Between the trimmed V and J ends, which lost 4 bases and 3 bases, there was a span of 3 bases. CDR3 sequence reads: CASSSYTGELFF. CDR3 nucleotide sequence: TGTGCCAGCAGCTCCTACACCGGGGAGCTGTTTTTT.

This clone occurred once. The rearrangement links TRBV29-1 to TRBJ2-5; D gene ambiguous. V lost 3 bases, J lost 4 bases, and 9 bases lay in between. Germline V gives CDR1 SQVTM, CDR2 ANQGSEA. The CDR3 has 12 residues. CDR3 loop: CSVDRRRETQYF. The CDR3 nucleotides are TGCAGCGTTGACAGACGTAGAGAGACCCAGTACTTC.

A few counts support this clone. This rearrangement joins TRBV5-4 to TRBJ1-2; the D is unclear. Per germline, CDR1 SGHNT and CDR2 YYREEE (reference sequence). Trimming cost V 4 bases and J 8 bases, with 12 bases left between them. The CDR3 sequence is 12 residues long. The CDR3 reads CASSDPYGGYTF. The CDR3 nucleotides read TGTGCCAGCAGCGACCCATACGGGGGCTACACCTTC.

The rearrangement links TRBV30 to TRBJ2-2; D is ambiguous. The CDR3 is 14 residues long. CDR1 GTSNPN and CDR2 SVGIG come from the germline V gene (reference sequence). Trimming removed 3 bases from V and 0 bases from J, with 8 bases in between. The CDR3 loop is CAWREDPNTGELFF. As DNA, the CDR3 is TGTGCCTGGAGGGAAGATCCGAACACCGGGGAGCTGTTTTTT.

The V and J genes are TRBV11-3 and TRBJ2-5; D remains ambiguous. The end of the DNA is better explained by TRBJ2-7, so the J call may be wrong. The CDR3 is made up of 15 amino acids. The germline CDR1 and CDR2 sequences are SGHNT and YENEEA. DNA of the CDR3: TGTGCCAGCAGCTTAGAGGGGTCAGCCTCCTACGAGCAGTACTTC. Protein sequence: CASSLEGSASYEQYF.

The CDR3: CASSGASGLYNEQFF. CDR3 coding DNA: TGTGCCAGCAGTGGGGCTAGCGGGTTATACAATGAGCAGTTCTTC. The genes are TRBV6-1 and TRBJ2-1, with TRBD2 matching 8 bases. The CDR3 consists of 15 residues. With 4 bases clipped from V and 4 bases from J, the junction kept 6 bases outside the gene matches. Germline values: CDR1 MNHNS, CDR2 SASEGT.

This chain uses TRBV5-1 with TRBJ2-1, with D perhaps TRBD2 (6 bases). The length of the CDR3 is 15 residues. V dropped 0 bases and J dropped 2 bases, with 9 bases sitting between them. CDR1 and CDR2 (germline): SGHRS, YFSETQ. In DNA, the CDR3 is TGCGCCAGCAGCTTGGACGGGAGCGCCTACAATGAGCAGTTCTTC. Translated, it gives CASSLDGSAYNEQFF.

The CDR3 loop reads CASSFERGQVPGNTIYF. For the CDR3, the DNA is TGTGCCAGCAGCTTTGAAAGGGGTCAGGTCCCTGGAAACACCATATATTTT. This chain connects TRBV5-4 to TRBJ1-3; the D gene is possibly TRBD1 (5 bases). The V gene lost 2 bases and the J gene lost 2 bases, with 17 bases spanning the gap. The CDR3 is 17 amino acids. Germline CDR1 SGHNT, CDR2 YYREEE (reference sequence).

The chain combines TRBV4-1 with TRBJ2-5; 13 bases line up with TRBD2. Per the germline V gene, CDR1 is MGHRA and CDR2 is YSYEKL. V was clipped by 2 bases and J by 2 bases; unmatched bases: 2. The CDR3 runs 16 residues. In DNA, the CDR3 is TGCGCCAGCAGCCAAAGGACTAGCGGGAGACAAGAGACCCAGTACTTC. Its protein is CASSQRTSGRQETQYF.

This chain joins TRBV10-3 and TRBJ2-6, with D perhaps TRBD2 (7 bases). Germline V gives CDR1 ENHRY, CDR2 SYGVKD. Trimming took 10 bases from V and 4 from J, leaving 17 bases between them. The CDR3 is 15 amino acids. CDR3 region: CATTGGALGANVLTF. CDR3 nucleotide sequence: TGTGCCACCACGGGGGGCGCATTAGGGGCCAACGTCCTGACTTTC.

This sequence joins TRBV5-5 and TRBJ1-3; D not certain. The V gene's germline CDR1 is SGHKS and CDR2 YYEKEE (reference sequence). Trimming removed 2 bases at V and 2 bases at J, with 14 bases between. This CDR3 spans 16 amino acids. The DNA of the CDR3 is TGTGCCAGCAGCTTAGGGCTCTTGCCCCCTGGAAACACCATATATTTT. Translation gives CASSLGLLPPGNTIYF. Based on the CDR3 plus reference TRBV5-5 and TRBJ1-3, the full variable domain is DAGVTQSPTHLIKTRGQQVTLRCSPISGHKSVSWYQQVLGQGPQFIFQYYEKEERGRGNFPDRFSARQFPNYSSELNVNALLLGDSALYLCASSLGLLPPGNTIYFGEGSWLTVV.

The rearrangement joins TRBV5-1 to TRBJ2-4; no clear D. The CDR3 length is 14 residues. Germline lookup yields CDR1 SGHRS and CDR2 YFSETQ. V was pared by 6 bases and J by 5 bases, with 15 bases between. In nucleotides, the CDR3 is TGCGCCAGCACCCGCGGAGCAGAAGAAAACATTCAGTACTTC. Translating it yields CASTRGAEENIQYF.

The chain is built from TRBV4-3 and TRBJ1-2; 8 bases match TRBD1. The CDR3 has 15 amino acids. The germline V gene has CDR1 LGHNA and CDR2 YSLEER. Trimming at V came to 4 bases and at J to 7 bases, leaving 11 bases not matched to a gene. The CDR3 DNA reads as TGCGCCAGCAGCCTTGACAGGGGACCCTCTATTGGCTACACCTTC. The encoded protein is CASSLDRGPSIGYTF.

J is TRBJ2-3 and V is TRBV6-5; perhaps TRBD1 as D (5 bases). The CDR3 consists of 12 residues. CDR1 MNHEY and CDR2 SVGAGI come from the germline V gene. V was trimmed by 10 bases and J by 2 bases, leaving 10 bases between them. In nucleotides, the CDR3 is TGTGCCACCAAGGACACCACAGATACGCAGTATTTT. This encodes CATKDTTDTQYF.

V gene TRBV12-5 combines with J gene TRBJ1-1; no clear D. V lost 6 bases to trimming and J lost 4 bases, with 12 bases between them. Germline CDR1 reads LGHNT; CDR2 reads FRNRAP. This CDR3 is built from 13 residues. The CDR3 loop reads CASGLRLGTEAFF. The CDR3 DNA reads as TGTGCTAGTGGCCTCAGGCTGGGCACTGAAGCTTTCTTT.

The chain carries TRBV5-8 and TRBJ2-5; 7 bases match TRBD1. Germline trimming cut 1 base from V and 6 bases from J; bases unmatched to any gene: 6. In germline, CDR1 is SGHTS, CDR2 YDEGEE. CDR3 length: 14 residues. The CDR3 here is CASSLRQGVKTQYF. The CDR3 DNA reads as TGTGCCAGCAGCTTGAGACAGGGTGTGAAGACCCAGTACTTC.

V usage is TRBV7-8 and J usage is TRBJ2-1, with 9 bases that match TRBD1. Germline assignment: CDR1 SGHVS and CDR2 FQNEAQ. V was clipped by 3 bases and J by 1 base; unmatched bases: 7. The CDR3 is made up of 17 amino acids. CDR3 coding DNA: TGTGCCAGCAGCTTCCTACAGGGGGCTAGGTCCTACAATGAGCAGTTCTTC. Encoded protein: CASSFLQGARSYNEQFF.

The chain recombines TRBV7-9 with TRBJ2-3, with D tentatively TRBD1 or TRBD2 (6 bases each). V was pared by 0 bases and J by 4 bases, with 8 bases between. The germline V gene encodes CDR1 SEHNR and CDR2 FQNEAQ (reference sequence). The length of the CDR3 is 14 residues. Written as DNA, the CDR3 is TGTGCCAGCAGCTTAGCGGGGGGCTCAGATACGCAGTATTTT. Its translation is CASSLAGGSDTQYF.

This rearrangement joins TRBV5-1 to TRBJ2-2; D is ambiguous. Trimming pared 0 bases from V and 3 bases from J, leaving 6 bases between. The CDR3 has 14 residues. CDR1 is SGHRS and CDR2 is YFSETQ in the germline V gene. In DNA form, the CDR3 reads TGCGCCAGCAGCTTGGAACTTGACACCGGGGAGCTGTTTTTT. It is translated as CASSLELDTGELFF.

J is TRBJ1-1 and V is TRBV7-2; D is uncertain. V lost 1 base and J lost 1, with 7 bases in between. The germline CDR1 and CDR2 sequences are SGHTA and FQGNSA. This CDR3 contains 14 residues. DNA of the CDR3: TGTGCCAGCAGCTTAGATATGGGGAACACTGAAGCTTTCTTT. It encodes CASSLDMGNTEAFF.

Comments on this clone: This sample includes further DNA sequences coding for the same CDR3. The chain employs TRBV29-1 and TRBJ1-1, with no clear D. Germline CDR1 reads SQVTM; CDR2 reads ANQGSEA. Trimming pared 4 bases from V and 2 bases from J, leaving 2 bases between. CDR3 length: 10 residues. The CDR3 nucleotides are TGCAGCGTTGGAAACACTGAAGCTTTCTTT. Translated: CSVGNTEAFF. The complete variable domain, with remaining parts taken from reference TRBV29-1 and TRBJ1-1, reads SAVISQKPSRDICQRGTSLTIQCQVDSQVTMMFWYRQQPGQSLTLIATANQGSEATYESGFVIDKFPISRPNLTFSTLTVSNMSPEDSSIYLCSVGNTEAFFGQGTRLTVV.

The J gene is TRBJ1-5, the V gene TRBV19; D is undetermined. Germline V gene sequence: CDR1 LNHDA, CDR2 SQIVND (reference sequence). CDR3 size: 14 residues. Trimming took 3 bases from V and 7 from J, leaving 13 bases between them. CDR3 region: CASSIMGIRQPQHF. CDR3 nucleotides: TGTGCCAGTAGTATCATGGGCATAAGACAGCCCCAGCATTTT. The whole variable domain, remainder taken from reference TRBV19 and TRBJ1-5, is DGGITQSPKYLFRKEGQNVTLSCEQNLNHDAMYWYRQDPGQGLRLIYYSQIVNDFQKGDIAEGYSVSREKKESFPLTVTSAQKNPTAFYLCASSIMGIRQPQHFGDGTRLSIL.

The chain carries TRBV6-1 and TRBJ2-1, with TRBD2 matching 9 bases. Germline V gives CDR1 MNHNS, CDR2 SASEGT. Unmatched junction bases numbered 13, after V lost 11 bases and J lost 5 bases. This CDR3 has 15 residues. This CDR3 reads CASKGSGGLHNEQFF. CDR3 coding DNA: TGTGCCTCCAAGGGCAGCGGGGGGCTTCACAATGAGCAGTTCTTC.

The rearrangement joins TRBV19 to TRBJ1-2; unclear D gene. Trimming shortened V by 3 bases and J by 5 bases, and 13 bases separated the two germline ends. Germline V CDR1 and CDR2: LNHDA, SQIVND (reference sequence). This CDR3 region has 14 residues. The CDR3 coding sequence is TGTGCCAGTAGTATGGACCGCGCTAGGTATGGCTACACCTTC. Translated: CASSMDRARYGYTF.

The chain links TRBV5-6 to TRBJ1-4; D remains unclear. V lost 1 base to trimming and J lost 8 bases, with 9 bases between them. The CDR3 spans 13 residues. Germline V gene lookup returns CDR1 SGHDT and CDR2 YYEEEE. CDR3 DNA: TGTGCCAGCAGCTTGTTTACTTTGGAAAAACTGTTTTTT. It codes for CASSLFTLEKLFF.